Sequencing of this T cell receptor (beta chain) was carried out in a study of blood T cell repertoires in COVID-19. Study-level information: Material from acute and convalescent COVID-19 was sourced from the United States, Italy and Spain.

Authors' analysis steps: Estimation of nucleated cell counts was performed using reference gene primer amplification. Data came from immunoSEQ multiplex PCR; TCRdb stores just in-frame clones and leaves some out. V and J calls and clone size are those listed in that table; D and trimming were worked out from the DNA. The data hold approximately 390,000 clones, with around 87% observed a single time. This TCR was sampled from a woman aged 55-69 years with COVID-19, enrolled during active disease. Sequenced input: peripheral blood.

CDR3 sequence: CSVRETGGNTEAFF. The CDR3 nucleotides are TGCAGTGTTCGTGAGACAGGGGGCAACACTGAAGCTTTCTTT. The rearrangement links TRBV20-1 to TRBJ1-1, with 10 bases identical to TRBD1. Germline V gene lookup returns CDR1 DFQATT and CDR2 SNEGSKA (reference sequence). The CDR3 length is 14 residues. The V and J ends lost 7 bases and 2 bases, in that order; junction bases with no gene match: 7.